These T cell receptor beta chains were read from a single sample in a study of shared clonotypes between healthy human individuals. Produced via immunoSEQ multiplex PCR; TCRdb's table is partial and in-frame only. The top ten hold over 12% of the sample, which has over 95,000 clones, about 45% seen once. The sample comprised PBMCs. The receptors were sampled from a woman in her forties in good health. Some clones in this sample may be carry-over from other donors' samples. The CDR3 runs from the conserved cysteine through the conserved F or W. D genes are given only for firm matches. The listing skips clone size in some rows; elsewhere it reads once, few, many or a size class.

clone size	V gene	D gene	J gene	CDR3 protein	CDR3 DNA
-	TRBV5-1	-	TRBJ2-5	CASSLTGTFGETQYF	TGCGCCAGCAGCCTAACAGGGACGTTCGGGGAGACCCAGTACTTC
-	TRBV9	TRBD2	TRBJ2-7	CASSQLASGRPYEQYF	TGCGCCAGCAGCCAGCTGGCTAGCGGGCGCCCCTACGAGCAGTACTTC
many	TRBV30	TRBD1	TRBJ2-7	CAWSALTGVYSYEQYF	TGTGCCTGGAGTGCCTTGACAGGGGTCTACTCCTACGAGCAGTACTTC
-	TRBV5-1	TRBD1	TRBJ2-7	CASSQRTGIYEQYF	TGCGCCAGCAGCCAGAGGACAGGGATCTACGAGCAGTACTTC
-	TRBV5-4	TRBD2	TRBJ2-2	CASSSVAGNTGELFF	TGTGCCAGCAGCAGTGTAGCGGGAAACACCGGGGAGCTGTTTTTT
-	TRBV18	TRBD1	TRBJ1-2	CASSPGTAHPYGYTF	TGTGCCAGCTCACCCGGGACAGCCCATCCCTATGGCTACACCTTC
few	TRBV2	-	TRBJ2-1	CASTSWGTEQFF	TGTGCCAGCACCTCCTGGGGCACTGAGCAGTTCTTC
few	TRBV4-1	TRBD2	TRBJ2-3	CASSRSLAGVRRDTQYF	TGCGCCAGCAGCCGATCACTAGCGGGAGTTCGGCGGGATACGCAGTATTTT
-	TRBV6-6	-	TRBJ1-1	CASSKGRVEDTEAFF	TGTGCCAGCAGCAAGGGGAGGGTTGAGGACACTGAAGCTTTTTTT
few	TRBV7-9	TRBD2	TRBJ2-1	CASSSWLGTSGVNEQFF	TGTGCCAGCAGCTCCTGGCTTGGGACTAGCGGGGTCAATGAGCAGTTCTTC
-	TRBV5-1	-	TRBJ2-5	CASSLEAEETQYF	TGCGCCAGCAGCTTGGAGGCGGAGGAGACCCAGTACTTC
once	TRBV27	TRBD1	TRBJ1-5	CASSGQTGHSQPQHF	TGTGCCAGCAGTGGGCAGACAGGGCATAGTCAGCCCCAGCATTTT
few	TRBV7-2	TRBD1	TRBJ2-7	CASSLSRDRGPEQYF	TGTGCCAGCAGCTTGAGCCGGGACAGGGGGCCCGAGCAGTACTTC
-	TRBV5-1	-	TRBJ2-7	CASSLPSYEQYF	TGCGCCAGCAGCTTGCCGTCCTACGAGCAGTACTTC
-	TRBV11-2	-	TRBJ2-2	CASSLLQGFTGELFF	TGTGCCAGCAGCTTACTACAGGGTTTCACCGGGGAGCTGTTTTTT
-	TRBV10-3	TRBD1	TRBJ2-7	CATLGQNSYEQYF	TGTGCCACCTTGGGACAGAACTCCTACGAGCAGTACTTC
-	TRBV4-2	TRBD2	TRBJ2-7	CASSQEVWRESHEQYF	TGTGCCAGCAGCCAAGAGGTCTGGCGGGAGTCCCACGAGCAGTACTTC
-	TRBV18	-	TRBJ2-7	CASSPGTTYEQYF	TGTGCCAGCTCACCGGGGACGACCTACGAGCAGTACTTC
-	TRBV28	-	TRBJ1-5	CASSSLLSNQPQHF	TGTGCCAGCAGTTCGCTCTTGAGCAATCAGCCCCAGCATTTT
few	TRBV9	TRBD1	TRBJ2-7	CASSAGRQGIYEQYF	TGTGCCAGCAGCGCAGGGCGACAGGGAATCTACGAGCAGTACTTC
many	TRBV28	-	TRBJ2-1	CASSIGGASGSSLEQFF	TGTGCCAGCAGTATAGGGGGGGCGTCGGGGTCGTCCCTGGAGCAGTTCTTC
few	TRBV13	TRBD2	TRBJ2-1	CASSQRLAVYNEQFF	TGTGCCAGCAGCCAAAGACTAGCGGTATACAATGAGCAGTTCTTC
-	TRBV29-1	-	TRBJ2-1	CSVDSEHQFF	TGCAGCGTTGATAGCGAACATCAGTTCTTC
-	TRBV5-1	-	TRBJ2-5	CASSLVPGTLETQYF	TGCGCCAGCAGCTTGGTCCCAGGAACCTTGGAGACCCAGTACTTC
few	TRBV7-9	-	TRBJ2-1	CASSFGMREDEQFF	TGTGCCAGCAGCTTCGGGATGCGGGAAGATGAGCAGTTCTTC
-	TRBV29-1	-	TRBJ1-3	CSGGISGNTIYF	TGCAGCGGAGGGATCTCTGGAAACACCATATATTTT
-	TRBV6-4	TRBD1	TRBJ1-5	CASSPTGGGEPQHF	TGTGCCAGCAGCCCTACAGGGGGCGGGGAGCCCCAGCATTTT
many	TRBV19	TRBD2	TRBJ2-7	CASRRLAGVSRQYF	TGTGCCAGTAGAAGACTAGCGGGAGTCTCCCGGCAGTACTTC
many	TRBV19	-	TRBJ2-3	CASSARGSTDTQYF	TGTGCCAGTAGCGCGAGGGGGAGCACAGATACGCAGTATTTT
-	TRBV10-1	-	TRBJ2-5	CASSEVAKGTQYF	TGCGCCAGCAGTGAGGTAGCGAAGGGGACCCAGTACTTC
once	TRBV5-1	-	TRBJ2-7	CASSPFPGESYEQYF	TGCGCCAGCAGCCCATTTCCGGGAGAGTCCTACGAGCAGTACTTC
-	TRBV5-1	-	TRBJ1-2	CASSLATESSGYTF	TGCGCCAGCAGCTTGGCTACGGAGAGCTCTGGCTACACCTTC
-	TRBV11-1	-	TRBJ1-1	CASSGFRSTEAFF	TGTGCCAGCAGTGGATTTAGGAGCACTGAAGCTTTCTTT
-	TRBV5-1	-	TRBJ2-5	CASRQQQETQYF	TGCGCCAGCAGGCAACAGCAAGAGACCCAGTACTTC
once	TRBV5-1	TRBD1	TRBJ2-1	CASTTTGNNEQFF	TGCGCCAGCACCACGACAGGGAACAATGAGCAGTTCTTC
many	TRBV5-6	-	TRBJ2-7	CASSLGRGFVSYEQYF	TGTGCCAGCAGCTTGGGAAGGGGGTTCGTCTCCTACGAGCAGTACTTC
-	TRBV30	TRBD2	TRBJ2-5	CALASGRVETQYF	TGTGCCTTAGCTAGCGGGAGGGTGGAGACCCAGTACTTC
-	TRBV5-1	TRBD1	TRBJ1-5	CASSLDTGGNQPQHF	TGCGCCAGCAGCTTGGACACAGGGGGCAATCAGCCCCAGCATTTT
few	TRBV30	TRBD2	TRBJ2-7	CAWSQGLAGTYEQYF	TGTGCCTGGAGTCAGGGACTAGCGGGAACCTACGAGCAGTACTTC
many	TRBV5-4	TRBD2	TRBJ2-1	CASSLMGLGLGEQFF	TGTGCCAGCAGCTTGATGGGACTAGGCCTAGGCGAGCAGTTCTTC
-	TRBV9	TRBD1	TRBJ2-7	CASSPRDRSSYEQYF	TGTGCCAGCAGCCCCCGGGACAGATCTTCCTACGAGCAGTACTTC
few	TRBV28	-	TRBJ2-1	CASSPPQTVRWNNEQFF	TGTGCCAGCAGTCCCCCTCAGACAGTCCGGTGGAACAATGAGCAGTTCTTC
many	TRBV5-4	-	TRBJ1-5	CASSLDRNQPQHF	TGTGCCAGCAGCCTGGACCGGAATCAGCCCCAGCATTTT
once	TRBV9	-	TRBJ2-3	CASRTNTDTQYF	TGTGCCAGCAGAACCAACACAGATACGCAGTATTTT
few	TRBV6-1	-	TRBJ2-1	CASSEVLAVYNEQFF	TGTGCCAGCAGTGAAGTGTTAGCGGTTTACAATGAGCAGTTCTTC
many	TRBV4-3	-	TRBJ2-3	CASSQDPDRDLTQYF	TGCGCCAGCAGCCAAGATCCCGACCGGGACCTTACGCAGTATTTT
few	TRBV9	TRBD2	TRBJ2-1	CASSGMVAGNNEQFF	TGTGCCAGCAGCGGGATGGTAGCGGGGAACAATGAGCAGTTCTTC